This T cell receptor beta chain derives from a study of T-cell reconstitution after alpha-beta-depleted transplantation in children. Germline CDR1 reads LNHNV; CDR2 reads YYDKDF (reference sequence). This CDR3 has 17 amino acids. With V trimmed by 3 bases and J by 6 bases, 12 bases remained unmatched. Library preparation (for TCRbeta) was performed with unique molecular identifiers. One entry per CDR3 protein, called by TCRdb with MiXCR from the PCR reads. The sample records fewer than 90,000 distinct CDR3 sequences, approximately 7.3% being singletons. This clonotype turned up a few times. The receptor was derived from a human donor who donated a stem cell graft to a child with acute lymphoblastic leukemia. The chain combines TRBV15 with TRBJ2-1, with TRBD1 matching 9 bases. The sequencing here drew on PBMCs from the stem cell graft donor, taken from the stem cell graft. The CDR3 DNA sequence: TGTGCCACCAGCAGCGGAAACGCCGGGACAGGGCGCAATGAGCAGTTCTTC. Translated, it gives CATSSGNAGTGRNEQFF.